This is a list of T cell receptor beta chains from one sample in a study of prognosis after radiotherapy for stage I lung cancer. Each CDR3 protein is one row after TCRdb ran MiXCR on the multiplex PCR reads. The sample includes more than 12,000 distinct CDR3 sequences, around 33% of them seen just once. This specimen was PBMCs, taken before or after stereotactic body radiation therapy (not recorded which). Receptors originate from a donor of 50 years or more with non-small cell lung cancer. Each CDR3 is given with its conserved first and last residue. A D gene is named only where the DNA matches it firmly. The size of a clone is reported for some rows only, either as once, few or many, or as a class for expanded clones.

v_gene	d_gene	j_gene	abundance	CDR3aa	CDR3nt
TRBV7-9	.	TRBJ1-1	.	CASSPTGYTEAFF	TGTGCCAGCAGCCCTACAGGGTACACTGAAGCTTTCTTT
TRBV6-1	.	TRBJ1-1	.	CASSEESGVGVEAFF	TGTGCCAGCAGTGAAGAGTCAGGGGTCGGGGTTGAAGCTTTCTTT
TRBV2	.	TRBJ2-7	many	CASSERPVSYEQYF	TGTGCCAGCAGTGAGAGACCTGTTTCCTACGAGCAGTACTTC
TRBV20-1	.	TRBJ1-5	many	CSATRSNQPQHF	TGCAGTGCCACCCGGAGCAATCAGCCCCAGCATTTT
TRBV27	.	TRBJ2-3	.	CASTPEEDTQYF	TGTGCCAGCACCCCAGAGGAAGATACGCAGTATTTT
TRBV6-1	TRBD2	TRBJ2-3	.	CASSQDPGLAGGSTDTQYF	TGTGCCAGCAGTCAGGACCCGGGACTAGCGGGGGGTTCCACAGATACGCAGTATTTT
TRBV2	.	TRBJ1-5	few	CASSGRGNQPQHF	TGTGCCAGCAGCGGCAGAGGCAATCAGCCCCAGCATTTT
TRBV10-3	.	TRBJ1-5	many	CAISANTRGGNQPQHF	TGTGCCATCAGTGCGAACACACGAGGAGGCAATCAGCCCCAGCATTTT
TRBV6-1	.	TRBJ2-3	medium-sized	CASSRQTSTDTQYF	TGTGCCAGCAGCCGACAGACTAGCACAGATACGCAGTATTTT
TRBV9	.	TRBJ1-3	many	CASSEMSSGNTIYF	TGTGCCAGCAGCGAAATGAGCTCTGGAAACACCATATATTTT
TRBV15	.	TRBJ2-7	many	CATSRDQAGPYEQYF	TGTGCCACCAGCAGAGATCAGGCAGGGCCCTACGAGCAGTACTTC
TRBV6-9	TRBD2	TRBJ2-1	.	CASSYSGGISYNEQFF	TGTGCCAGCAGTTACTCCGGGGGGATCTCCTACAATGAGCAGTTCTTC
TRBV5-8	.	TRBJ1-4	many	CASSKGLATNEKLFF	TGTGCCAGCAGCAAGGGCCTAGCAACTAATGAAAAACTGTTTTTT
TRBV6-1	.	TRBJ1-2	.	CASTLEDWNIDYYTF	TGTGCCAGCACCCTGGAGGACTGGAACATCGATTACTACACCTTC
TRBV7-6	.	TRBJ2-3	many	CASSLAREGGRTDTQYF	TGTGCCAGCAGCTTAGCTCGCGAGGGGGGTAGAACAGATACGCAGTATTTT
TRBV19	TRBD1	TRBJ1-5	.	CASSPRDRGNQPRHF	TGTGCCAGTAGCCCCCGAGACAGGGGAAATCAGCCCCGACATTTT
TRBV20-1	TRBD2	TRBJ2-7	medium-sized	CSAELAGRDFYEQYF	TGCAGTGCTGAACTAGCGGGAAGGGACTTCTACGAGCAGTACTTC
TRBV7-8	TRBD2	TRBJ2-5	.	CASSPLTSSKETQYF	TGTGCCAGCAGCCCATTGACTAGCTCTAAAGAGACCCAGTACTTC
TRBV20-1	TRBD2	TRBJ2-7	medium-sized	CSARTSGGFYEQYF	TGCAGTGCTAGGACTAGCGGGGGGTTTTACGAGCAGTACTTC
TRBV7-9	.	TRBJ2-5	many	CASSPNRETQYF	TGTGCCAGCAGCCCAAATAGGGAGACCCAGTACTTC
TRBV2	.	TRBJ2-7	many	CASSSQGYEQYF	TGTGCCAGCAGTTCTCAGGGTTACGAGCAGTACTTC
TRBV6-4	TRBD2	TRBJ2-3	many	CASSHLAGGADTQYF	TGTGCCAGCAGCCATTTAGCGGGAGGAGCAGATACGCAGTATTTT
TRBV28	TRBD2	TRBJ2-1	.	CASSPGTSGRPYNDQFF	TGTGCCAGCAGTCCCGGGACTAGCGGGAGGCCCTACAATGATCAGTTCTTC
TRBV18	.	TRBJ2-1	many	CASSPPSGEDSYNEQFF	TGTGCCAGCTCACCACCGTCAGGTGAGGACTCCTACAATGAGCAGTTCTTC
TRBV11-2	.	TRBJ2-4	many	CASSPPVGVQYF	TGTGCCAGCAGCCCTCCGGTAGGGGTTCAGTACTTC
TRBV29-1	TRBD1	TRBJ2-5	many	CSARQGAGETQYF	TGCAGCGCCCGACAGGGGGCTGGGGAGACCCAGTACTTC
TRBV3-1	.	TRBJ2-5	many	CASSPQGGETQYF	TGTGCCAGCAGCCCACAGGGGGGGGAGACCCAGTACTTC
TRBV20-1	.	TRBJ2-4	.	CSASVFGGGAKDIQYF	TGCAGTGCTAGTGTCTTTGGGGGGGGGGCCAAAGACATTCAGTACTTC
TRBV20-1	.	TRBJ2-1	large	CSASSAVSFYNEQFF	TGCAGTGCTAGTTCGGCTGTCTCATTTTACAATGAGCAGTTCTTC